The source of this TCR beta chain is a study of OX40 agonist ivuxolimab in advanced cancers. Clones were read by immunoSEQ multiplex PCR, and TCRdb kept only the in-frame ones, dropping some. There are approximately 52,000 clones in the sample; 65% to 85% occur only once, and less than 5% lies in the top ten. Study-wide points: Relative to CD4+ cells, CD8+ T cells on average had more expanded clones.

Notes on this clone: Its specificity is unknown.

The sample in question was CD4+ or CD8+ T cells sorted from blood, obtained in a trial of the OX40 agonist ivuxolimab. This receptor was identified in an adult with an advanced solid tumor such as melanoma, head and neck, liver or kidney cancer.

CDR3 residues: CASSLAFRLAGVAGELFF. The CDR3 DNA is TGTGCCAGCAGCTTAGCGTTCCGACTAGCGGGGGTTGCCGGGGAGCTGTTTTTT. This chain links TRBV7-8 with TRBJ2-2, with TRBD2 matching 12 bases. The CDR3 consists of 18 residues. V shed 0 bases and J 6 bases; nucleotides not matched to a gene: 8. Germline assignment: CDR1 SGHVS and CDR2 FQNEAQ.